This TCR beta chain was observed in a study of T cell responses to AZD1222 COVID-19 vaccine. CDR3 length: 13 amino acids. Trimming shortened V by 1 base and J by 6 bases, and 10 bases separated the two germline ends. Germline CDR1 reads SGHKS; CDR2 reads YYEKEE (reference sequence). Produced via immunoSEQ multiplex PCR; TCRdb's table is partial and in-frame only. The table includes more than 95,000 clones, more than 85% detected once. The specimen comprised peripheral blood, sampled 28 days after the second AZD1222 dose. V and J are TRBV5-5 and TRBJ1-1; possibly TRBD1 for D (5 bases). The origin of this receptor is an adult who received the AZD1222 COVID-19 vaccine. CDR3 DNA sequence: TGTGCCAGCAGCTTGCAGGGTCCCCCTGAAGCTTTCTTT. Protein product: CASSLQGPPEAFF. The whole variable domain, filled in from reference TRBV5-5 and TRBJ1-1, reads DAGVTQSPTHLIKTRGQQVTLRCSPISGHKSVSWYQQVLGQGPQFIFQYYEKEERGRGNFPDRFSARQFPNYSSELNVNALLLGDSALYLCASSLQGPPEAFFGQGTRLTVV.